The 2 T cell receptor beta chains below were found in one sample sequenced in a study of post-analysis software for immune sequencing data. Study-wide results and caveats: Several TRBV segments (TRBV5-6, TRBV5-1 and TRBV20-1 among them) occurred more frequently in patients than in controls.

Incorporated into the TCR beta cDNA libraries were unique molecular identifiers, which served to reduce PCR and sequencing biases. One entry per CDR3 protein, called by TCRdb with MiXCR from the PCR reads. Found here are hundreds of thousands of distinct CDR3 sequences, under 55% of them singletons; the top ten hold about 12%. For these receptors, no antigen is known. The specimen sequenced was blood. The receptors derive from a girl aged 10-17 years with multiple sclerosis.

The V gene is TRBV4-1, the J gene TRBJ2-1; 11 bases align to TRBD1. V trimming: 1 base; J trimming: 6 bases; junction bases outside the gene matches: 2. CDR1 is MGHRA and CDR2 is YSYEKL in the germline V gene. The CDR3 totals 15 residues. DNA of the CDR3: TGCGCCAGCAGCCAAGGGACAGGGGGCCGCAATGAGCAGTTCTTC. Protein: CASSQGTGGRNEQFF.

V gene TRBV27 combines with J gene TRBJ2-4; 11 nucleotides agree with TRBD2. The DNA end favors TRBJ2-7, so the J call may be wrong. The CDR3 contains 14 residues. Germline CDR1 is MNHEY and CDR2 is SMNVEV (reference sequence). The CDR3 DNA reads as TGTGCCAGCAGTTCACTAGCGGGAGTCTACGAGCAGTACTTC. Protein product: CASSSLAGVYEQYF.